This T cell receptor (beta chain) came from a study of T cells in Graves' hyperthyroidism and ophthalmopathy (dated by TCRdb to between 2017 and 2020). About the study as a whole: Peripheral blood was sampled at the time of initial diagnosis, prior to any treatment. A discovery cohort of 95 to 100 patients, about 43 with Graves' ophthalmopathy and 55 to 65 with stable Graves' hyperthyroidism, was used to find distinguishing TCR V-J signatures. Prospective prediction of ophthalmopathy was tested in an independent validation cohort of approximately 18 hyperthyroidism patients and approximately 17 patients who later progressed to ophthalmopathy. For training and testing, the roughly 100 patients in the discovery cohort were randomly divided in a 7:3 ratio. Thyroid tissue and blood T-cell repertoires from several Graves' hyperthyroidism patients were also compared in the study. Following sampling, methimazole starting at 30 mg daily was given to hyperthyroidism patients, and high-dose intravenous methylprednisolone was given to ophthalmopathy patients. TCR Vbeta CDR3 sequencing of around 130 peripheral blood samples (approximately 44 ophthalmopathy, over 70 hyperthyroidism and around 17 progressor patients) is reported in the paper. Study-wide conclusions, independent of this receptor: Ophthalmopathy was separated from stable hyperthyroidism by a 13 V-J signature model, with around 90% sensitivity and roughly 81% specificity obtained in cross-validation and 80%/75% obtained in testing. In validation, the model predicted progression to ophthalmopathy a median of 6.5 months before onset, with 70% to 71% sensitivity and more than 72% specificity. Most expanded thyroid clonotypes (frequency above 0.001) were also found in blood, which suggests that blood repertoires may mirror thyroid immune responses. No statistical method was used to set the sample size in advance, and investigators knew the group allocation.

The TCR beta CDR3 regions were amplified from the RNA transcripts. The TCR CDR3 was subjected to a first round of RT-PCR using the HTBI primer set and the Qiagen OneStep RT-PCR kit. Libraries were constructed in a second round of multiplex PCR, after which size selection and purification were carried out. The libraries were sequenced on an Illumina HiSeq2000 using paired-end 100 bp reads. Concerning the study's data processing: SOAPnuke was used to process the raw data, with reads discarded if the reads contained adapters or uncalled bases, had a mean Phred below 15, or lacked an exact constant-primer or identifier match. High-quality paired reads were merged with COPE v1.2.5, and unique nucleotide sequences were defined as clonotypes. MiTCR v1.1 was used to align clonotypes to the IMGT TRBV, TRBD and TRBJ reference segments. Analysis was restricted to V-J combinations with a frequency above 0.0001, which covered roughly 99% of repertoires. The TCS score was defined as the ratio of F50 (clonal expansion) to E x V (chaos), calculated using BLOSUM62-based TCRdist between CDR3 peptides within each V-J. Welch's t-statistics and random forest reduced several hundred V-J features to around 14, which were used in a naive Bayes classifier (R e1071). The raw public reads went through TCRdb reprocessing: fastp at Q25, MiXCR clone calling, in-frame beta chains kept. Merged by CDR3 protein, the rows form single entries marked with the most common genes and DNA. TCRdb's processing, not the authors', yielded these V and J calls. This sample lists approximately 330,000 distinct CDR3 sequences; about 20% were detected once. Less than 65% of the sample comes from the top ten.

A patient counted as having stable Graves' hyperthyroidism if no progression to ophthalmopathy occurred over 18 months of follow-up. Hyperthyroidism patients were aged 18 to 65 years and newly diagnosed, with disease duration of less than 2 months. Any patient with an uncontrolled infection, another autoimmune disease, pregnancy or lactation was excluded. Clinical symptoms, serum thyroxine and TRAb, thyroid ultrasound, and orbital computed tomography formed the basis for the diagnoses. PBMCs were isolated from 7.5 to 10 ml of fresh peripheral blood by Ficoll-Paque density gradient centrifugation. Total RNA was extracted using Trizol reagent, and RNA quality was assessed on an Agilent 2100 Bioanalyzer. This clonotype was counted many times. There is no known antigen for this receptor. Base quality data are lacking; no much larger clone is found one base away. Sequencing was carried out using blood. The TCR was taken from a woman in her forties or fifties with Graves' hyperthyroidism.

The CDR3 amino acid sequence is: CASSLRAEGENTEAFF. Here is the DNA: TGTGCCAGCAGCCTCAGGGCTGAAGGGGAAAACACTGAAGCTTTCTTT. The chain employs TRBV3-1 and TRBJ1-1; TRBD1 is a possible D gene, resting on 5 matching bases. The cysteine opens and the phenylalanine closes a CDR3 of 16 amino acids. Here the CDR3 DNA is all that survives: 48 bases in frame from base 1. CDR1 and CDR2 were assigned from the germline V gene (reference sequence) as LGHDT and YNNKEL. The junction shows trimming of 4 bases on V and 2 bases on J, plus 17 bases between the germline ends.